What follows are 14 T cell receptor beta chains derived from one specimen sequenced in a study of blood T cell repertoires in COVID-19. The method was immunoSEQ multiplex PCR; TCRdb's version includes in-frame clones alone and lacks a portion of them. The sample has a few hundred thousand clones; more than 85% are singletons. The sample comprised peripheral blood. Receptors were obtained from a human donor in a cohort sampled during active COVID-19.

This CDR3 reads CASSLIAGEGGEQYF. The CDR3 DNA sequence: TGCGCCAGCAGCCTAATAGCGGGAGAAGGGGGGGAGCAGTACTTC. The chain recombines TRBV5-1 with TRBJ2-7, with 9 bases aligning to TRBD2. The J segment lost 7 bases and the V segment lost 4 bases, leaving 12 bases of the junction unmatched. Germline V gene data show CDR1 as SGHRS and CDR2 as YFSETQ. This CDR3 spans 15 amino acids.

The table lists this clone with a count of one. J is TRBJ2-7 and V is TRBV27; TRBD2 aligns across 11 bases. The trim removed 0 bases at V and 5 bases at J, leaving 6 bases unmatched. The CDR3 has 16 residues. Germline CDR1 reads MNHEY; CDR2 reads SMNVEV (reference sequence). CDR3 sequence (DNA): TGTGCCAGCAGTTTATCGAAACTAGCGGGGGAGGACGAGCAGTACTTC. Translated, it gives CASSLSKLAGEDEQYF.

The V and J genes are TRBV10-1 and TRBJ1-5; TRBD1 aligns across 10 bases. Germline V lookup: CDR1 WNHNN, CDR2 SYGVQD (reference sequence). V shed 9 bases and J 10 bases; nucleotides not matched to a gene: 6. CDR3 length equals 12 residues. The CDR3 spells CASGTGEQPQHF. The CDR3 coding sequence is TGCGCCAGTGGGACAGGGGAGCAACCCCAGCATTTT.

The rearrangement joins TRBV11-1 to TRBJ1-2, with D possibly matching TRBD1 (6 bases). Germline V gene sequence: CDR1 SGHAT, CDR2 FQDESV (reference sequence). Between the trimmed V and J ends, which lost 1 base and 8 bases, there was a span of 14 bases. The CDR3 has 14 amino acids. For the CDR3, the DNA is TGTGCCAGCAGCTTAGATCGGACAGATCTAGGCTACACCTTC. The encoded protein is CASSLDRTDLGYTF.

The chain couples TRBV6-2 or TRBV6-3 to TRBJ1-1, with D maybe TRBD1 (6 bases). This CDR3 has 15 residues. Trimming pared 4 bases from V and 2 bases from J, leaving 14 bases between. In germline, CDR1 is MNHEY, CDR2 SVGEGT. CDR3 amino acids: CASSWGTPRNTEAFF. The CDR3 bases are TGTGCCAGCAGTTGGGGGACACCAAGAAACACTGAAGCTTTCTTT.

Concerning this clone itself: Different DNA sequences within this sample yield the same CDR3. The genes are TRBV7-9 and TRBJ2-7; D is unresolved. The V end was cut by 5 bases, the J end by 3 bases, with 5 bases between. The germline V gene encodes CDR1 SEHNR and CDR2 FQNEAQ (reference sequence). This CDR3 is built from 11 residues. In DNA, the CDR3 is TGTGCCAGCAGCCGAGACTACGAGCAGTACTTC. It specifies CASSRDYEQYF.

This rearrangement joins TRBV24-1 to TRBJ2-1, with 8 bases aligning to TRBD2. The length of the CDR3 is 17 residues. The germline V gene has CDR1 KGHDR and CDR2 SFDVKD. Trimming at V came to 5 bases and at J to 3 bases, leaving 11 bases not matched to a gene. CDR3: CATSGGSGVRDYNEQFF. CDR3 DNA: TGTGCCACCAGTGGGGGTAGCGGGGTTCGGGACTACAATGAGCAGTTCTTC.

The chain is built from TRBV30 and TRBJ1-5; the match to TRBD1 covers 8 bases. With 3 bases clipped from V and 4 bases from J, the junction kept 2 bases outside the gene matches. CDR3 length equals 13 residues. The germline V gene has CDR1 GTSNPN and CDR2 SVGIG (reference sequence). CDR3 nucleotides: TGTGCCTGGAGAGGGACAGGTAATCAGCCCCAGCATTTT. Its translation: CAWRGTGNQPQHF.

The V and J genes are TRBV3-1 (or the pseudogene TRBV3-2) and TRBJ2-7, with 8 nucleotides matching TRBD1. V lost 0 bases, J lost 2 bases, and 3 bases stayed unmatched. Germline values: CDR1 LGHDT, CDR2 YNNKEL (reference sequence). This CDR3 is 15 amino acids long. The DNA for the CDR3 is TGTGCCAGCAGCCAAGAGGTGGACAGGGCCTACGAGCAGTACTTC. Its translation is CASSQEVDRAYEQYF.

This clone was picked up one time. The rearrangement uses TRBV9 and TRBJ2-5; a possible D gene is TRBD2 (5 bases). The germline V gene has CDR1 SGDLS and CDR2 YYNGEE. The CDR3 sequence is 14 residues long. Trimming took 4 bases from V and 4 from J, leaving 14 bases between them. CDR3 DNA: TGTGCCAGCAGCCTGACTACCCTAGGAGAGACCCAGTACTTC. The encoded protein is CASSLTTLGETQYF.

V and J are TRBV18 and TRBJ1-1; D is ambiguous. This CDR3 region has 15 residues. The germline V and J ends were trimmed by 2 bases and 6 bases, with 16 bases remaining between them. Per the germline V gene, CDR1 is KGHSH and CDR2 is LQKENI. The CDR3 nucleotides are TGTGCCAGCTCACCAGGACGGTCCGGGGTCCCTGAAGCTTTCTTT. This gives the protein CASSPGRSGVPEAFF.

This sequence joins TRBV11-2 and TRBJ1-1, with a weak D call TRBD1 (6 bases). Trimming took off 4 bases at V and 3 bases at J, with 18 bases between the two ends. CDR3 length equals 16 residues. Germline V gene data show CDR1 as SGHAT and CDR2 as FQNNGV. CDR3 DNA: TGTGCCAGCAGCTCGACGACAGGTGGGATTGACACTGAAGCTTTCTTT. Amino acid sequence: CASSSTTGGIDTEAFF.

The rearrangement joins TRBV14 to TRBJ2-3, with 9 bases lining up with TRBD2. CDR3 length: 16 residues. V lost 1 base to trimming and J lost 6 bases; unmatched junction nucleotides: 8. Germline V gene sequence: CDR1 SGHDN, CDR2 FVKESK. The CDR3 here is CASSQVAGGTFDTQYF. Here the CDR3 DNA reads TGTGCCAGCAGCCAAGTGGCGGGGGGGACATTTGATACGCAGTATTTT.

The CDR3 spells CASSRQDRGANYGYTF. The CDR3 coding sequence is TGTGCCAGCAGCAGACAGGACAGGGGCGCTAACTATGGCTACACCTTC. This rearrangement joins TRBV5-4 to TRBJ1-2, with 9 nucleotides matching TRBD1. The germline CDR1 and CDR2 sequences are SGHNT and YYREEE (reference sequence). The junction had 7 bases not matched to a gene; V was cut back by 4 bases and J by 0 bases. This CDR3 spans 16 amino acids.